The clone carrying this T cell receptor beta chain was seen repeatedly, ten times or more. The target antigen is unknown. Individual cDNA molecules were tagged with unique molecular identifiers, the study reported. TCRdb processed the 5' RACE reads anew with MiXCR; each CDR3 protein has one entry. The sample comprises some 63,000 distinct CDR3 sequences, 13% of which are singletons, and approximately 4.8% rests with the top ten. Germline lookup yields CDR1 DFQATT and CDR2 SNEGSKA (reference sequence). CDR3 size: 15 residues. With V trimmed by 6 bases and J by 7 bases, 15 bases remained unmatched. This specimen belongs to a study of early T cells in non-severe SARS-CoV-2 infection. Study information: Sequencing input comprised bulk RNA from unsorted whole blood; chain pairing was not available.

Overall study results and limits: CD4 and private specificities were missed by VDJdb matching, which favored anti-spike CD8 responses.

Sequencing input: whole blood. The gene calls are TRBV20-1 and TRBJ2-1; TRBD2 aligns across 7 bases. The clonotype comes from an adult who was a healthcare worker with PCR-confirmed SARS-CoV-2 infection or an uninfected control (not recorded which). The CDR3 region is CSAQTPGLPWNEQFF. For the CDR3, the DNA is TGCAGTGCGCAAACCCCGGGACTACCTTGGAATGAGCAGTTCTTC.